The text below deals with one T cell receptor (beta chain). This CDR3 contains 13 residues. Germline V gene sequence: CDR1 SGHTA, CDR2 FQGNSA. Trimming took 5 bases from V and 3 from J; bases not matched to a gene: 2. The sample originates from a study of blood T cell repertoires in COVID-19. Original methodology: Counts of nucleated cells, estimated from reference gene primer amplification, were obtained. Generated by immunoSEQ multiplex PCR, the TCRdb table keeps only in-frame clones and is missing some. The V and J calls and clone size come from that table; D and trimming were worked out from the DNA. This table has about 24,000 clones, 80% to 90% appearing once.

This TCR was sampled from a man between 65 and 79 years old with acute or convalescent COVID-19. Sequencing was done on a sample of peripheral blood. V is TRBV7-2 and J is TRBJ2-5; 8 bases map to TRBD2. The CDR3 is CASSRSGEETQYF. Written as DNA, the CDR3 is TGTGCCAGCAGCCGTAGCGGGGAAGAGACCCAGTACTTC.